This TCR beta chain was obtained from a study of T-cell reconstitution after alpha-beta-depleted transplantation in children. The germline V gene encodes CDR1 SGHAT and CDR2 FQNNGV. The CDR3 has 15 residues. The ends were cut back, 1 base at V and 0 bases at J, with 8 bases in the middle. This clonotype appeared many times. Using unique molecular identifiers, the investigators prepared the TCRbeta library. TCRdb re-analysed the PCR reads in MiXCR, keeping a single row per CDR3 protein. The data hold some 75,000 distinct CDR3 sequences, with roughly 6.6% observed a single time. The rearrangement uses TRBV11-2 and TRBJ2-3, with D perhaps TRBD1 or TRBD2 (5 bases each). This specimen consisted of PBMCs from the stem cell graft donor, obtained from the stem cell graft. The sequence came from a human donor who donated a stem cell graft to a child with acute lymphoblastic leukemia. The CDR3 protein is CASSLVGVSTDTQYF. The CDR3 DNA is TGTGCCAGCAGCTTAGTGGGGGTCAGCACAGATACGCAGTATTTT. Looking up the rest from reference TRBV11-2 and TRBJ2-3 gives the full variable domain: EAGVAQSPRYKIIEKRQSVAFWCNPISGHATLYWYQQILGQGPKLLIQFQNNGVVDDSQLPKDRFSAERLKGVDSTLKIQPAKLEDSAVYLCASSLVGVSTDTQYFGPGTRLTVL.